The source of this T cell receptor beta chain is a study of CD8 T cells in ankylosing spondylitis. This clonotype appeared many times. No antigen is known for it. The germline V gene has CDR1 LNHNV and CDR2 YYDKDF (reference sequence). The CDR3 has 16 amino acids. V dropped 1 base and J dropped 0 bases, with 7 bases sitting between them. Molecular-barcoded quantitative 5'-RACE produced these TCR beta libraries. TCRdb called the 5' RACE reads again in MiXCR, with one record for every CDR3 protein. The table includes about 460,000 distinct CDR3 sequences, less than 6% detected once. Notes on the study in general: There was a TCR beta motif, made of 7 to 9 highly homologous variants, that appeared characteristic of ankylosing spondylitis blood. The authors reported significant enrichment of disease-linked clones in matched ankylosing spondylitis synovial fluid. Some motif variants were previously reported in reactive arthritis synovial fluid and blood.

The TCR sequence derives from a male donor with ankylosing spondylitis. Material for sequencing was blood, either unsorted or a sorted T cell fraction (not recorded which). The chain carries TRBV15 and TRBJ1-6, with unresolved D. CDR3 sequence: CATSRAEGSYNSPLHF. CDR3 nucleotide sequence: TGTGCCACCAGCAGAGCCGAGGGCTCCTATAATTCACCCCTCCACTTT.